Each of the 24 T cell receptor beta chains below was sequenced from the same sample in a study of blood T cell repertoires in COVID-19. Clones were read by immunoSEQ multiplex PCR, and TCRdb kept only the in-frame ones, dropping some. Of about 64,000 clones in the sample, around nine tenths were seen once. Sequences were obtained from peripheral blood. The source of these receptors is a woman aged 80 or over with active COVID-19.

The gene calls are TRBV18 and TRBJ2-3, with 10 bases lining up with TRBD1. The J segment lost 4 bases and the V segment lost 1 base, leaving 11 bases of the junction unmatched. Germline CDR1 reads KGHSH; CDR2 reads LQKENI. CDR3 length: 18 residues. CDR3 residues: CASSPRLFGQGGPDTQYF. In DNA form, the CDR3 reads TGTGCCAGCTCACCACGATTGTTTGGACAGGGGGGTCCAGATACGCAGTATTTT.

The chain's CDR3 is CASSLEGIAWGSTDTQYF. The CDR3 DNA is TGTGCCAGCAGCTTAGAGGGGATCGCCTGGGGAAGCACAGATACGCAGTATTTT. The chain links TRBV7-6 to TRBJ2-3; tentatively, D is TRBD1 (5 bases). Trimming took 1 base from V and 0 from J, leaving 17 bases between them. CDR3 length equals 18 residues. Germline V gene lookup returns CDR1 SGHVS and CDR2 FNYEAQ.

The chain employs TRBV10-3 and TRBJ1-3; no definite D call. The V gene lost 7 bases and the J gene lost 0 bases, with 7 bases spanning the gap. The germline V gene has CDR1 ENHRY and CDR2 SYGVKD. The CDR3 loop spans 13 amino acids. CDR3 bases: TGTGCCATCAAGGGAGACTCTGGAAACACCATATATTTT. Residues: CAIKGDSGNTIYF.

This clone was seen just once. The chain joins TRBV27 to TRBJ1-2, with D possibly matching TRBD1 (6 bases). The CDR3 is 16 amino acids. The V end lost 5 bases, the J end lost 4 bases, and 20 bases lay between the germline ends. Germline CDR1 reads MNHEY; CDR2 reads SMNVEV (reference sequence). Here the CDR3 reads CASSHNVGGRIYGYTF. In DNA form, the CDR3 reads TGTGCCAGCAGTCACAATGTGGGGGGGCGCATCTATGGCTACACCTTC.

The chain recombines TRBV5-1 with TRBJ1-4, with 7 bases fitting TRBD1. The CDR3 has 18 amino acids. V lost 0 bases, J lost 3 bases, and 11 bases stayed unmatched. The V gene's germline CDR1 is SGHRS and CDR2 YFSETQ. CDR3 nucleotides: TGCGCCAGCAGCTTGGTGCCCCGGGACAGTGGGGCTAATGAAAAACTGTTTTTT. This sequence encodes CASSLVPRDSGANEKLFF.

This sequence joins TRBV5-1 and TRBJ2-2; 9 nucleotides match TRBD2. The junction had 5 bases not matched to a gene; V was cut back by 3 bases and J by 2 bases. Germline CDR1 reads SGHRS; CDR2 reads YFSETQ. This CDR3 has 16 residues. The CDR3, as DNA: TGCGCCAGCAGCTGGGGGACTAGCCCTAACACCGGGGAGCTGTTTTTT. Protein sequence: CASSWGTSPNTGELFF.

The chain's CDR3 is CASRSLPGNTEAFF. In DNA form, the CDR3 reads TGTGCCAGCAGATCCCTCCCCGGGAACACTGAAGCTTTCTTT. The V gene is TRBV27, the J gene TRBJ1-1; D not resolved. The ends were cut back, 6 bases at V and 1 base at J, with 12 bases in the middle. Per the germline V gene, CDR1 is MNHEY and CDR2 is SMNVEV (reference sequence). The CDR3 contains 14 residues.

Written as DNA, the CDR3 is TGTGCCAGCAGTGACAGGGCATTAGGAAAACTGTTTTTT. Protein: CASSDRALGKLFF. V usage is TRBV2 and J usage is TRBJ1-4, with D maybe TRBD1 (5 bases). Trimming pared 3 bases from V and 10 bases from J, leaving 12 bases between. Germline V gene lookup returns CDR1 SNHLY and CDR2 FYNNEI. The CDR3 sequence is 13 residues long.

The rearrangement joins TRBV2 to TRBJ1-2, with no clear D. CDR1 SNHLY and CDR2 FYNNEI come from the germline V gene. The V gene lost 6 bases and the J gene lost 8 bases, with 19 bases spanning the gap. CDR3 length: 14 residues. This chain's CDR3 is CASSEQSGIGGYTF. In DNA, the CDR3 is TGTGCCAGCAGCGAGCAGTCGGGGATTGGAGGCTACACCTTC.

Concerning this clone itself: A junction boundary mismatches the germline segment, possibly from a read error. The V call is TRBV19, the J call TRBJ1-4; D remains unclear. Germline V lookup: CDR1 LNHDA, CDR2 SQIVND (reference sequence). This CDR3 has 16 residues. DNA of the CDR3: TGTACCAGTACCCCCGCGGGTCTCACAACTAATGAAAAACTGTTTTTT. It specifies CTSTPAGLTTNEKLFF. Full variable domain (rest looked up from reference TRBV19 and TRBJ1-4): DGGITQSPKYLFRKEGQNVTLSCEQNLNHDAMYWYRQDPGQGLRLIYYSQIVNDFQKGDIAEGYSVSREKKESFPLTVTSAQKNPTAFYLCTSTPAGLTTNEKLFFGSGTQLSVL.

J is TRBJ1-1 and V is TRBV19, with TRBD1 identical over 8 bases. Germline CDR1 LNHDA, CDR2 SQIVND (reference sequence). The CDR3 is 14 amino acids. The trim removed 5 bases at V and 1 base at J, leaving 3 bases unmatched. The CDR3 here is CASSAGQGNTEAFF. DNA for the CDR3: TGTGCCAGTAGTGCCGGACAGGGGAACACTGAAGCTTTCTTT.

V is TRBV7-9 and J is TRBJ1-4, with TRBD1 matching 9 bases. CDR1 and CDR2 (germline): SEHNR, FQNEAQ (reference sequence). The CDR3 is 15 residues long. V was clipped by 5 bases and J by 7 bases; unmatched bases: 8. The CDR3 here is CASSPTGGRGEKLFF. CDR3 nucleotide sequence: TGTGCCAGCAGCCCGACAGGGGGTAGGGGTGAAAAACTGTTTTTT.

The genes are TRBV30 and TRBJ2-1; perhaps TRBD2 as D (6 bases). CDR1 and CDR2 (germline): GTSNPN, SVGIG (reference sequence). The CDR3 contains 15 residues. Trimming shortened V by 0 bases and J by 0 bases, and 9 bases separated the two germline ends. The CDR3, as DNA: TGTGCCTGGAGTGTACGGGGGAGCTCCTACAATGAGCAGTTCTTC. This gives the protein CAWSVRGSSYNEQFF.

The chain has TRBV28 and TRBJ2-7, with TRBD2 matching 7 bases. CDR1 and CDR2 (germline): MDHEN, SYDVKM. V trimming: 7 bases; J trimming: 2 bases; junction bases outside the gene matches: 11. The CDR3 is 15 residues long. CDR3 DNA: TGTGCCAGCAATCCAGCGGGGTATATTACCTACGAGCAGTACTTC. Translated, it gives CASNPAGYITYEQYF.

This clone was found a few times. For the CDR3, the DNA is TGTGCCAGTAGTAGGCAGGGGAACTATGGCTACACCTTC. Its protein is CASSRQGNYGYTF. The chain links TRBV19 to TRBJ1-2, with D possibly matching TRBD1 (6 bases). V lost 4 bases to trimming and J lost 2 bases, with 8 bases between them. CDR3 length: 13 residues. Per germline, CDR1 LNHDA and CDR2 SQIVND (reference sequence).

This chain links TRBV27 with TRBJ2-5, with 7 bases identical to TRBD2. The germline CDR1 and CDR2 sequences are MNHEY and SMNVEV (reference sequence). With V trimmed by 3 bases and J by 0 bases, 7 bases remained unmatched. CDR3 length: 16 amino acids. The CDR3 sequence: CASSFLQGGYQETQYF. The DNA for the CDR3 is TGTGCCAGCAGTTTCTTGCAGGGAGGGTACCAAGAGACCCAGTACTTC.

This clone has only one observation. The rearrangement uses TRBV10-3 and TRBJ1-4, with 7 bases that match TRBD1. Losses at the gene ends were 10 bases for V and 4 bases for J; bases not matched to a gene: 6. CDR1 and CDR2 from the germline V gene are ENHRY and SYGVKD. The CDR3 consists of 13 residues. The DNA of the CDR3 is TGTGCCACACAAGGGGGCAGTAATGAAAAACTGTTTTTT. Translation gives CATQGGSNEKLFF.

This clone was detected a few times. The chain combines TRBV6-2 or TRBV6-3 with TRBJ2-7, with TRBD2 matching over 8 bases. V lost 6 bases to trimming and J lost 1 base; unmatched junction nucleotides: 17. This CDR3 region has 18 residues. The germline V gene has CDR1 MNHEY and CDR2 SVGEGT. The CDR3 spells CASSPNPGGEGVSYEQYF. CDR3 coding DNA: TGTGCCAGCAGCCCTAACCCGGGGGGGGAGGGAGTGTCCTACGAGCAGTACTTC.

This clone was found once. The chain combines TRBV6-1 with TRBJ2-7; possible D gene TRBD1, 6 bases. Trimming cost V 2 bases and J 7 bases, with 9 bases left between them. Germline V gives CDR1 MNHNS, CDR2 SASEGT. CDR3 length: 12 amino acids. CDR3 protein: CASSEPGQEQYV. The CDR3, as DNA: TGTGCCAGCAGTGAACCAGGACAGGAGCAGTACGTC.

The V and J genes are TRBV28 and TRBJ2-2; 8 bases align to TRBD2. The CDR3 is 17 amino acids. V lost 6 bases and J lost 1; bases outside the gene matches: 10. Germline CDR1 reads MDHEN; CDR2 reads SYDVKM. The CDR3 sequence: CASRILAEPENTGELFF. CDR3 sequence (DNA): TGTGCCAGCAGGATACTAGCGGAGCCGGAGAACACCGGGGAGCTGTTTTTT.

V is TRBV19 and J is TRBJ2-3, with a weak D call TRBD2 (6 bases). The CDR3 runs to 16 residues. The germline V gene has CDR1 LNHDA and CDR2 SQIVND (reference sequence). The V end was cut by 5 bases, the J end by 1 base, with 16 bases between. Written as DNA, the CDR3 is TGTGCCAGTAGTGCCGGGGACTCTCCCGGCACAGATACGCAGTATTTT. Amino acid sequence: CASSAGDSPGTDTQYF.

The V call is TRBV15, the J call TRBJ2-3; 9 nucleotides align to TRBD2. The junction had 3 bases not matched to a gene; V was cut back by 3 bases and J by 5 bases. The CDR3 is made up of 14 amino acids. Germline CDR1 is LNHNV and CDR2 is YYDKDF (reference sequence). This CDR3 is CATSSAGGQDTQYF. DNA for the CDR3: TGTGCCACCAGCAGCGCGGGAGGGCAAGATACGCAGTATTTT.

The V gene is TRBV24-1, the J gene TRBJ2-1, with 11 bases matching TRBD1. V lost 4 bases, J lost 3 bases, and 4 bases stayed unmatched. Germline-derived CDR1 and CDR2 are KGHDR and SFDVKD. This CDR3 has 16 residues. The CDR3 loop is CATSERTGGVYNEQFF. In nucleotides, the CDR3 is TGTGCCACCAGTGAGCGGACAGGGGGCGTCTACAATGAGCAGTTCTTC.

J is TRBJ2-1 and V is TRBV5-4; TRBD2 agrees at 9 bases. CDR1 and CDR2 (germline): SGHNT, YYREEE (reference sequence). This CDR3 spans 17 amino acids. With V trimmed by 0 bases and J by 0 bases, 4 bases remained unmatched. Written as DNA, the CDR3 is TGTGCCAGCAGCTTGGGGTCTAGCGGGATCTCCTACAATGAGCAGTTCTTC. Translated: CASSLGSSGISYNEQFF.